The 3 T cell receptor beta chains presented below share a single source sample, sequenced in a study of blood T cells in healthy people across ages. Together with a sample-barcoded 5' primer, a J-beta primer mix was included in a second PCR lasting about 6 to 11 cycles. TCRdb ran MiXCR on the 5' RACE reads and lists one entry per CDR3 protein. The top ten clones hold about 9.4% of a sample with more than 750,000 distinct CDR3 sequences, 25% to 30% of them seen once. This same sample was also taken into another study, of T cells of mothers and their children.

The sequenced sample consisted of blood. The receptors stem from a middle-aged woman in good health.

Only a few counts were recorded for this clonotype. This sequence joins TRBV30 and TRBJ2-7; the match to TRBD1 covers 10 bases. J lost 7 bases, V lost 2 bases, and 5 bases had no gene match. CDR1 GTSNPN and CDR2 SVGIG come from the germline V gene (reference sequence). The CDR3 is 13 amino acids. The CDR3 nucleotides read TGTGCCTGGAGTTTTGGACAGGGGGGGGAGCAGTACTTC. Translated, it gives CAWSFGQGGEQYF.

V is TRBV7-2 and J is TRBJ2-5; no clear D. Germline lookup yields CDR1 SGHTA and CDR2 FQGNSA. This CDR3 has 15 amino acids. V shed 4 bases and J shed 4 bases, with 16 bases lying between them. CDR3 in DNA: TGTGCCAGCAGCTCCGCCTACTTGGTTATAGAGACCCAGTACTTC. This translates into CASSSAYLVIETQYF.

This CDR3 reads CASSLEVGTAKSTDTQYF. CDR3 DNA: TGCGCCAGCAGCTTGGAGGTGGGAACTGCTAAGAGCACAGATACGCAGTATTTT. The chain recombines TRBV5-1 with TRBJ2-3; D is unresolved. Germline V gene lookup returns CDR1 SGHRS and CDR2 YFSETQ. V lost 0 bases, J lost 0 bases, and 17 bases lay in between. The CDR3 loop spans 18 amino acids.